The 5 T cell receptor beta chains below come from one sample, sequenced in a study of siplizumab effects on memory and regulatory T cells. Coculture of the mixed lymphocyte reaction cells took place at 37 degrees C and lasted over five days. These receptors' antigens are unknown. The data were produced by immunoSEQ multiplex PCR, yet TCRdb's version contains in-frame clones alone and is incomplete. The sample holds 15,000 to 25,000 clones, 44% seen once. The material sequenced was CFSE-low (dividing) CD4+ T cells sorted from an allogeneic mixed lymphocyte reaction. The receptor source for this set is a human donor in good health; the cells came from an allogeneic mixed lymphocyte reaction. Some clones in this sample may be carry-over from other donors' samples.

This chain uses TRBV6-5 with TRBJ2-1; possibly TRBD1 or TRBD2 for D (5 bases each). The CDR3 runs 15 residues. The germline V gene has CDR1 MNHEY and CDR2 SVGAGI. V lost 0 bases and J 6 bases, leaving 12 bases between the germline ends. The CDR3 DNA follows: TGTGCCAGCAGTTACTCGAGGTTTGGGGGCAATGAGCAGTTCTTC. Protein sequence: CASSYSRFGGNEQFF.

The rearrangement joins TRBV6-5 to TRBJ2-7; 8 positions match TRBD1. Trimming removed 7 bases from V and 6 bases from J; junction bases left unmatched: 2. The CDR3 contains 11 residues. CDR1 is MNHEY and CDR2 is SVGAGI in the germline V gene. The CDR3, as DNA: TGTGCCAGCACAGGGGGCTCCGAGCAGTACTTC. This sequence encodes CASTGGSEQYF.

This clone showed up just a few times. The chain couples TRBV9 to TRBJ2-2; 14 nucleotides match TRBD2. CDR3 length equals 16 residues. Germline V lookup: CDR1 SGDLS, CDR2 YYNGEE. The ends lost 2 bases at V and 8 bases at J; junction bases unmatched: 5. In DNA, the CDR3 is TGTGCCAGCAGCGTTCCGGGACTAGCGGGAGTTGGGGAGCTGTTTTTT. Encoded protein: CASSVPGLAGVGELFF.

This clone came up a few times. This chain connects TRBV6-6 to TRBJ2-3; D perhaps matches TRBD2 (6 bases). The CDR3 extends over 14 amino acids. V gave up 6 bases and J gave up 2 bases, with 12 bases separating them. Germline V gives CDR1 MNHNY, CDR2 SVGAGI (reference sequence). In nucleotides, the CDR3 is TGTGCCAGCAGGTCCGGGACTGCCACAGATACGCAGTATTTT. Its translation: CASRSGTATDTQYF.

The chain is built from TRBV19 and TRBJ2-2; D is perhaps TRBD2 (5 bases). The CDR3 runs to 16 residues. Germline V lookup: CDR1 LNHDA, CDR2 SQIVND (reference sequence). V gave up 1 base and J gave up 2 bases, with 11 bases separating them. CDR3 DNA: TGTGCCAGTAGTATAGGAGGGAGAGGCAACACCGGGGAGCTGTTTTTT. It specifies CASSIGGRGNTGELFF. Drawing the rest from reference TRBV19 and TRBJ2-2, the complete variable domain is DGGITQSPKYLFRKEGQNVTLSCEQNLNHDAMYWYRQDPGQGLRLIYYSQIVNDFQKGDIAEGYSVSREKKESFPLTVTSAQKNPTAFYLCASSIGGRGNTGELFFGEGSRLTVL.